Each of the 16 T cell receptor beta chains below was sequenced from the same sample in a study of T cells in localized non-small cell lung cancer. Some clones are missing from TCRdb's copy, which holds only in-frame ones; the method was immunoSEQ multiplex PCR. The sample yields around 83,000 clones, 80% seen once. The input for sequencing was PBMCs, taken before any cancer treatment. The receptor set was obtained from a man between 40 and 75 years old with stage II squamous cell lung carcinoma.

V gene TRBV11-1 combines with J gene TRBJ2-1; 8 bases line up with TRBD2. Germline V gene sequence: CDR1 SGHAT, CDR2 FQDESV (reference sequence). The CDR3 totals 15 residues. V gave up 0 bases and J gave up 4 bases; unmatched junction bases: 2. This chain's CDR3 is CASSLATGGYNEQFF. The CDR3 DNA reads TGTGCCAGCAGCTTAGCGACGGGAGGGTACAATGAGCAGTTCTTC. The full variable domain, rest sourced from reference TRBV11-1 and TRBJ2-1, is EAEVAQSPRYKITEKSQAVAFWCDPISGHATLYWYRQILGQGPELLVQFQDESVVDDSQLPKDRFSAERLKGVDSTLKIQPAELGDSAMYLCASSLATGGYNEQFFGPGTRLTVL.

The J gene is TRBJ1-4, the V gene TRBV19; D is unresolved. V was cut by 4 bases and J by 7 bases, with 10 bases left in between. This CDR3 is 13 amino acids long. The V gene's germline CDR1 is LNHDA and CDR2 SQIVND (reference sequence). The CDR3 nucleotides read TGTGCCAGTAGTAGGGGATCGAGTGAAAAACTGTTTTTT. This encodes CASSRGSSEKLFF.

This clone was counted between two and nine times. The chain joins TRBV19 to TRBJ1-2, with D hard to call. The CDR3 is made up of 12 amino acids. With 7 bases removed from V and 4 bases from J, the gap between germline ends came to 10 bases. Looked up from germline, CDR1 is LNHDA and CDR2 is SQIVND (reference sequence). The DNA for the CDR3 is TGTGCCAGTAACGAGACCCCCTATGGCTACACCTTC. Amino acid sequence: CASNETPYGYTF.

The V call is TRBV29-1, the J call TRBJ1-2; D is possibly TRBD1 (6 bases). Germline-derived CDR1 and CDR2 are SQVTM and ANQGSEA. V lost 5 bases, J lost 5 bases, and 21 bases lay in between. This CDR3 is 15 amino acids long. The CDR3 nucleotides read TGCAGCGTTCCAACGGGCGGGGGCGCTTCATATGGCTACACCTTC. Residues: CSVPTGGGASYGYTF.

This chain links TRBV6-1 with TRBJ2-6; tentatively, D is TRBD1 (5 bases). The V gene's germline CDR1 is MNHNS and CDR2 SASEGT. This CDR3 has 13 amino acids. Trimming removed 9 bases from V and 5 bases from J, with 11 bases in between. CDR3: CASPGPWANVLTF. CDR3 in DNA: TGTGCCAGTCCAGGGCCATGGGCCAACGTCCTGACTTTC.

The V gene is TRBV28, the J gene TRBJ2-5; D uncertain. The V end lost 8 bases, the J end lost 5 bases, and 18 bases lay between the germline ends. CDR1 MDHEN and CDR2 SYDVKM come from the germline V gene. The length of the CDR3 is 14 residues. The CDR3 loop reads CASASSGLRETQYF. CDR3 in DNA: TGTGCCAGCGCATCAAGTGGGCTCCGGGAGACCCAGTACTTC.

This clone has a single count. The chain couples TRBV29-1 to TRBJ2-1; TRBD2 matches at 12 bases. Losses at the gene ends were 7 bases for V and 6 bases for J; bases not matched to a gene: 10. The CDR3 is 15 residues long. Looked up from germline, CDR1 is SQVTM and CDR2 is ANQGSEA. The DNA for the CDR3 is TGCAGCGGAACTAGCGGGGGGCGGCTATTCAATGAGCAGTTCTTC. Its translation: CSGTSGGRLFNEQFF.

Details on this clone: The identical CDR3 is also encoded by other nucleotide sequences in the sample. The chain employs TRBV19 and TRBJ1-1; D not resolved. This CDR3 contains 13 residues. V was pared by 4 bases and J by 0 bases, with 6 bases between. CDR1 and CDR2 (germline): LNHDA, SQIVND (reference sequence). CDR3: CASSTSLNTEAFF. As DNA, the CDR3 is TGTGCCAGTAGTACCAGTCTGAACACTGAAGCTTTCTTT.

This clone was seen only a few times. The sample contains more than one DNA sequence encoding this CDR3. The V gene is TRBV7-3, the J gene TRBJ1-1; no clear D. The CDR3 runs 13 residues. Germline V gene lookup returns CDR1 SGHTA and CDR2 FQGTGA. V was cut by 3 bases and J by 1 base, with 6 bases left in between. CDR3 region: CASSFSGNTEAFF. CDR3 nucleotides: TGTGCCAGCAGCTTTTCGGGGAACACTGAAGCTTTCTTT.

The V and J genes are TRBV7-2 and TRBJ2-7, with D possibly matching TRBD1 (7 bases). Trimming removed 4 bases from V and 0 bases from J, with 10 bases in between. The CDR3 length is 14 residues. The germline gives CDR1 SGHTA, CDR2 FQGNSA. The CDR3 sequence: CASSSQGGSYEQYF. Written as DNA, the CDR3 is TGTGCCAGCAGCTCCCAGGGGGGCTCCTACGAGCAGTACTTC.

The CDR3 nucleotides read TGCGCCAGCAGCCCCGGCGTGGGGGGCACTGAAGCTTTCTTT. Protein sequence: CASSPGVGGTEAFF. This chain joins TRBV5-1 and TRBJ1-1, with D maybe TRBD1 (5 bases). CDR1 is SGHRS, CDR2 YFSETQ, per germline. Trimming took off 4 bases at V and 4 bases at J, with 14 bases between the two ends. This CDR3 comprises 14 residues.

The table lists this clone with a count of one. The rearrangement links TRBV7-2 to TRBJ2-7; perhaps TRBD2 as D (7 bases). The CDR3 consists of 16 residues. Trimming cost V 4 bases and J 0 bases, with 16 bases left between them. The V gene's germline CDR1 is SGHTA and CDR2 FQGNSA. CDR3 sequence (DNA): TGTGCCAGCAGCTCGACGGGGGGCCGATACTCCTACGAGCAGTACTTC. This gives the protein CASSSTGGRYSYEQYF.

Here the CDR3 reads CASSFDRGWEQYF. The CDR3 DNA sequence: TGTGCCAGCAGCTTTGACAGGGGATGGGAGCAGTACTTC. This chain links TRBV7-6 with TRBJ2-7, with 8 bases aligning to TRBD1. The V segment lost 3 bases and the J segment 7 bases; nucleotides outside the gene matches: 5. CDR1 is SGHVS and CDR2 is FNYEAQ in the germline V gene. The CDR3 length is 13 residues.

The chain couples TRBV30 to TRBJ1-1; D gene uncertain. Germline V gene data show CDR1 as GTSNPN and CDR2 as SVGIG (reference sequence). This CDR3 has 11 amino acids. The germline V and J ends were trimmed by 4 bases and 6 bases, with 9 bases remaining between them. The CDR3 DNA is TGTGCCTGGACAACGGACCCTGAAGCTTTCTTT. Amino acid sequence: CAWTTDPEAFF.

V and J are TRBV27 and TRBJ2-5; 10 nucleotides align to TRBD2. The CDR3 extends over 16 amino acids. Germline trimming cut 6 bases from V and 2 bases from J; bases unmatched to any gene: 9. Germline V gives CDR1 MNHEY, CDR2 SMNVEV (reference sequence). The CDR3 protein is CASSSLAGVPQETQYF. In DNA, the CDR3 is TGTGCCAGCAGCAGCCTAGCGGGGGTCCCTCAAGAGACCCAGTACTTC.

This clone was detected only once. The chain recombines TRBV7-2 with TRBJ2-1, with D possibly TRBD1 on 6 matching bases. V was trimmed by 5 bases and J by 8 bases, leaving 22 bases between them. CDR1 is SGHTA, CDR2 FQGNSA, per germline. The CDR3 sequence is 16 residues long. For the CDR3, the DNA is TGTGCCAGCAGCCATAGGTCAGGGGCCGGTTCCTATGAGCAGTTCTTC. It yields the protein CASSHRSGAGSYEQFF. The full variable domain, its missing parts supplied by reference TRBV7-2 and TRBJ2-1, is GAGVSQSPSNKVTEKGKDVELRCDPISGHTALYWYRQSLGQGLEFLIYFQGNSAPDKSGLPSDRFSAERTGGSVSTLTIQRTQQEDSAVYLCASSHRSGAGSYEQFFGPGTRLTVL.